Shown below are 30 T cell receptor beta chains from a single sample sequenced in a study of cytomegalovirus exposure and HLA in healthy donors. Primers: 60 Vbeta forward and 13 Jbeta reverse. The method was immunoSEQ multiplex PCR; TCRdb's version includes in-frame clones alone and lacks a portion of them. The sample includes some 250,000 clones, about 81% of them seen just once. Specimen: PBMCs. All receptors come from a woman in her thirties or forties in good health and CMV-seropositive.

J is TRBJ1-2 and V is TRBV2; D is possibly TRBD1 (6 bases). The V and J ends lost 6 bases and 2 bases respectively, with 10 bases between them. CDR3 length: 13 amino acids. In germline, CDR1 is SNHLY, CDR2 FYNNEI. This CDR3 reads CASSGQSNYGYTF. The CDR3 DNA reads TGTGCCAGCAGCGGACAGTCAAACTATGGCTACACCTTC.

The chain combines TRBV7-9 with TRBJ2-1, with D possibly TRBD2 on 6 matching bases. This CDR3 has 13 amino acids. In germline, CDR1 is SEHNR, CDR2 FQNEAQ (reference sequence). Trimming took off 1 base at V and 7 bases at J, with 8 bases between the two ends. Here the CDR3 reads CASSLEAGNEQFF. The CDR3 coding sequence is TGTGCCAGCAGCTTAGAGGCGGGAAATGAGCAGTTCTTC.

V and J are TRBV4-3 and TRBJ2-1, with 12 bases matching TRBD2. The CDR3 totals 12 residues. Germline-derived CDR1 and CDR2 are LGHNA and YSLEER. V lost 4 bases and J lost 12; bases outside the gene matches: 1. CDR3 region: CASSPSGGAQFF. In DNA form, the CDR3 reads TGCGCCAGCAGCCCTAGCGGGGGGGCGCAGTTCTTC.

The chain couples TRBV5-4 to TRBJ1-1; D is unclear. Germline CDR1 is SGHNT and CDR2 is YYREEE (reference sequence). The CDR3 spans 12 residues. V was clipped by 0 bases and J by 6 bases, with 6 bases between them. This CDR3 reads CASSLAVSEAFF. Here the CDR3 DNA reads TGTGCCAGCAGCTTGGCCGTATCTGAAGCTTTCTTT.

This clone was detected only a few times. The rearrangement uses TRBV11-1 and TRBJ1-1; D gene unclear. The germline V gene has CDR1 SGHAT and CDR2 FQDESV (reference sequence). CDR3 length: 13 residues. The V and J ends lost 5 bases and 1 base respectively, with 8 bases between them. CDR3 sequence (DNA): TGTGCCAGCAGCAAGCAGGAGAACACTGAAGCTTTCTTT. Translated, it gives CASSKQENTEAFF.

V and J are TRBV19 and TRBJ2-5; the D gene is possibly TRBD1 (5 bases). The CDR3 consists of 15 residues. Germline V gives CDR1 LNHDA, CDR2 SQIVND (reference sequence). Trimming stripped 7 bases from V and 2 bases from J, with 17 bases between. CDR3 amino acids: CASTNGQGRQETQYF. The CDR3 nucleotides are TGTGCCAGTACGAACGGGCAGGGTAGACAAGAGACCCAGTACTTC.

This clone was observed once. CDR3 sequence (DNA): TGTGCCAGCACCGACAGGAGAGATAATTCACCCCTCCACTTT. Its translation: CASTDRRDNSPLHF. The chain links TRBV6-6 to TRBJ1-6, with D maybe TRBD1 (6 bases). CDR3 length equals 14 residues. Trimming stripped 7 bases from V and 5 bases from J, with 12 bases between. Germline lookup yields CDR1 MNHNY and CDR2 SVGAGI (reference sequence).

CDR3 amino acids: CASSSGPVAGYGYTF. CDR3 bases: TGTGCCAGCAGCTCCGGACCGGTGGCGGGATATGGCTACACCTTC. J is TRBJ1-2 and V is TRBV7-3; the D is unclear. The CDR3 covers 15 residues. The germline gives CDR1 SGHTA, CDR2 FQGTGA. Trimming took 4 bases from V and 5 from J, leaving 17 bases between them.

This chain links TRBV5-1 with TRBJ2-7; weak D call: TRBD1 (6 bases). CDR1 SGHRS and CDR2 YFSETQ come from the germline V gene. This CDR3 is built from 15 residues. V lost 1 base and J lost 0, with 11 bases in between. The CDR3 loop reads CASSLNTGSSYEQYF. As DNA, the CDR3 is TGCGCCAGCAGCTTGAACACAGGGAGCTCCTACGAGCAGTACTTC.

This clone appeared a single time. The gene calls are TRBV15 and TRBJ1-1, with D possibly TRBD1 on 5 matching bases. V was pared by 0 bases and J by 1 base, with 27 bases between. Germline CDR1 is LNHNV and CDR2 is YYDKDF (reference sequence). The length of the CDR3 is 21 residues. As DNA, the CDR3 is TGTGCCACCAGCAGAGATCCTCAGGGAAAGGGGAGGAGAAGGGGGAACACTGAAGCTTTCTTT. This gives the protein CATSRDPQGKGRRRGNTEAFF.

The gene calls are TRBV7-3 and TRBJ2-1, with a weak D call TRBD1 (6 bases). In germline, CDR1 is SGHTA, CDR2 FQGTGA. The CDR3 sequence is 15 residues long. The V end was cut by 5 bases, the J end by 3 bases, with 14 bases between. The CDR3 loop reads CASSLNRVGYNEQFF. CDR3 DNA: TGTGCCAGCAGCCTTAACAGGGTGGGCTACAATGAGCAGTTCTTC.

This chain joins TRBV5-1 and TRBJ1-1; 7 positions match TRBD1. V shed 0 bases and J 0 bases; nucleotides not matched to a gene: 8. Germline V gene sequence: CDR1 SGHRS, CDR2 YFSETQ. The CDR3 contains 17 residues. CDR3 sequence: CASSLDDRDFLNTEAFF. The CDR3 coding sequence is TGCGCCAGCAGCTTGGATGACAGGGACTTTTTGAACACTGAAGCTTTCTTT.

The gene calls are TRBV6-1 and TRBJ1-2; no reliable D call. The CDR3 extends over 14 amino acids. Germline CDR1 and CDR2: MNHNS and SASEGT. The V gene lost 3 bases and the J gene lost 5 bases, with 13 bases spanning the gap. The CDR3 region is CASSDSPLNYGYTF. DNA for the CDR3: TGTGCCAGCAGTGATTCTCCCCTTAATTATGGCTACACCTTC.

The rearrangement uses TRBV7-2 and TRBJ2-4; possible D gene TRBD2, 7 bases. The CDR3 totals 17 residues. The V end was cut by 5 bases, the J end by 1 base, with 18 bases between. The germline V gene has CDR1 SGHTA and CDR2 FQGNSA. In nucleotides, the CDR3 is TGTGCCAGCAGCCTTAGGGAGGGGGTGGTGGCCAAAAACATTCAGTACTTC. Residues: CASSLREGVVAKNIQYF.

The chain employs TRBV7-2 and TRBJ2-1; TRBD2 agrees at 9 bases. V was clipped by 2 bases and J by 0 bases; unmatched bases: 8. CDR1 SGHTA and CDR2 FQGNSA come from the germline V gene. CDR3 length: 18 amino acids. As DNA, the CDR3 is TGTGCCAGCAGCTTACGAGCGGGGGGTCCCAGCTCCTACAATGAGCAGTTCTTC. Translating it yields CASSLRAGGPSSYNEQFF. Looking up the rest from reference TRBV7-2 and TRBJ2-1 gives the full variable domain: GAGVSQSPSNKVTEKGKDVELRCDPISGHTALYWYRQSLGQGLEFLIYFQGNSAPDKSGLPSDRFSAERTGGSVSTLTIQRTQQEDSAVYLCASSLRAGGPSSYNEQFFGPGTRLTVL.

The V call is TRBV30, the J call TRBJ2-7, with D perhaps TRBD2 (5 bases). The CDR3 totals 13 residues. Trimming left V 2 bases short and J 3 bases short, with 11 bases between. The germline CDR1 and CDR2 sequences are GTSNPN and SVGIG (reference sequence). The CDR3 loop is CAWSRGSGYEQYF. The DNA for the CDR3 is TGTGCCTGGAGTAGAGGGTCGGGCTACGAGCAGTACTTC.

CDR3 sequence reads: CASSLSFGRKGFYNEQFF. CDR3 nucleotides: TGTGCCAGCAGCTTAAGCTTCGGGCGGAAGGGGTTTTACAATGAGCAGTTCTTC. The chain couples TRBV7-2 to TRBJ2-1; D perhaps matches TRBD1 (5 bases). The CDR3 extends over 18 amino acids. With 2 bases removed from V and 4 bases from J, the gap between germline ends came to 21 bases. The germline V gene has CDR1 SGHTA and CDR2 FQGNSA.

This chain's CDR3 is CAWSVEETEAFF. DNA of the CDR3: TGTGCCTGGAGTGTAGAGGAGACTGAAGCTTTCTTT. The chain uses TRBV30 and TRBJ1-1; D is unresolved. Between the trimmed V and J ends, which lost 0 bases and 5 bases, there was a span of 7 bases. The CDR3 loop spans 12 amino acids. Germline V CDR1 and CDR2: GTSNPN, SVGIG (reference sequence).

J is TRBJ2-7 and V is TRBV19; 15 nucleotides align to TRBD2. Per the germline V gene, CDR1 is LNHDA and CDR2 is SQIVND (reference sequence). J gave up 4 bases and V 4 bases, and 5 bases lay outside the gene matches. The CDR3 runs to 16 residues. The DNA of the CDR3 is TGTGCCAGTAGTAGAGCCGGACTAGCGGGAGGGTACGAGCAGTACTTC. The encoded protein is CASSRAGLAGGYEQYF. The whole variable domain, filled in from reference TRBV19 and TRBJ2-7, reads DGGITQSPKYLFRKEGQNVTLSCEQNLNHDAMYWYRQDPGQGLRLIYYSQIVNDFQKGDIAEGYSVSREKKESFPLTVTSAQKNPTAFYLCASSRAGLAGGYEQYFGPGTRLTVT.

The genes are TRBV4-3 and TRBJ1-4; unclear D gene. Trimming shortened V by 0 bases and J by 8 bases, and 13 bases separated the two germline ends. The CDR3 length is 15 residues. In germline, CDR1 is LGHNA, CDR2 YSLEER. CDR3 nucleotide sequence: TGCGCCAGCAGCCAAGAATCCCTCCGGAGCGAAAAACTGTTTTTT. This codes for CASSQESLRSEKLFF.

The J gene is TRBJ2-1, the V gene TRBV19; D may be TRBD2 (5 bases). CDR1 is LNHDA, CDR2 SQIVND, per germline (reference sequence). The CDR3 has 12 residues. Trimming removed 5 bases from V and 10 bases from J, with 12 bases in between. CDR3 sequence reads: CASSPQRREQFF. DNA for the CDR3: TGTGCCAGTAGTCCCCAACGGAGGGAGCAGTTCTTC.

The rearrangement uses TRBV19 and TRBJ2-6, with a tentative D call TRBD2 (5 bases). The germline gives CDR1 LNHDA, CDR2 SQIVND (reference sequence). The V gene lost 3 bases and the J gene lost 9 bases, with 12 bases spanning the gap. This CDR3 has 14 residues. The CDR3 region is CASSIEDWNNVLTF. The CDR3 coding sequence is TGTGCCAGTAGTATCGAGGACTGGAACAACGTCCTGACTTTC.

The gene calls are TRBV6-1 and TRBJ1-5, with 8 bases matching TRBD1. Germline CDR1 and CDR2: MNHNS and SASEGT. Losses at the gene ends were 5 bases for V and 2 bases for J; bases not matched to a gene: 2. The CDR3 totals 14 residues. The CDR3: CASSLQGGNQPQHF. The CDR3 DNA is TGTGCCAGCAGTTTACAGGGGGGCAATCAGCCCCAGCATTTT.

The gene calls are TRBV7-8 and TRBJ2-1; no clear D. V lost 1 base to trimming and J lost 11 bases, with 21 bases between them. CDR1 and CDR2 from the germline V gene are SGHVS and FQNEAQ. CDR3 length: 16 residues. Written as DNA, the CDR3 is TGTGCCAGCAGCTTAGGTGACGACATACACAATGAGAAGCAGTTCTTC. Its protein is CASSLGDDIHNEKQFF.

This clone was found once. The chain is built from TRBV6-1 and TRBJ1-1, with D possibly being TRBD1 (5 bases). V was clipped by 8 bases and J by 10 bases, with 8 bases between them. Per the germline V gene, CDR1 is MNHNS and CDR2 is SASEGT. CDR3 length equals 9 residues. CDR3: CASGGGAFF. The CDR3 DNA is TGTGCCAGCGGGGGGGGAGCTTTCTTT.

This rearrangement joins TRBV18 to TRBJ2-7; possibly TRBD1 for D (5 bases). The CDR3 sequence is 15 residues long. Germline assignment: CDR1 KGHSH and CDR2 LQKENI. Trimming pared 3 bases from V and 0 bases from J, leaving 12 bases between. CDR3 loop: CASSPQQDSSYEQYF. In DNA, the CDR3 is TGTGCCAGCTCACCTCAACAGGATTCCTCCTACGAGCAGTACTTC.

The J gene is TRBJ2-5, the V gene TRBV6-1; 9 bases line up with TRBD1. CDR1 MNHNS and CDR2 SASEGT come from the germline V gene. J was trimmed by 1 base and V by 1 base; bases with no gene match: 4. The CDR3 covers 16 residues. The CDR3 sequence: CASSEGQGVAQETQYF. The CDR3 bases are TGTGCCAGCAGTGAAGGACAGGGGGTCGCCCAAGAGACCCAGTACTTC.

The chain is built from TRBV7-3 and TRBJ2-1; D possibly corresponds to TRBD2 (5 bases). Germline lookup yields CDR1 SGHTA and CDR2 FQGTGA. The CDR3 is 14 amino acids. V was trimmed by 6 bases and J by 0 bases, leaving 9 bases between them. CDR3 in DNA: TGTGCCAGCAGTCGAGGGAGCTCCTACAATGAGCAGTTCTTC. Translation: CASSRGSSYNEQFF.

The chain combines TRBV25-1 with TRBJ2-3; D may be TRBD2 (6 bases). The length of the CDR3 is 14 residues. V was cut by 4 bases and J by 0 bases, with 8 bases left in between. In germline, CDR1 is MGHDK, CDR2 SYGVNS. The CDR3 protein is CASSVGTSTDTQYF. The CDR3 bases are TGTGCCAGCAGTGTCGGGACTAGCACAGATACGCAGTATTTT.

The chain joins TRBV7-2 to TRBJ1-6, with unresolved D. The CDR3 consists of 16 residues. In germline, CDR1 is SGHTA, CDR2 FQGNSA. The V gene lost 5 bases and the J gene lost 6 bases, with 17 bases spanning the gap. Written as DNA, the CDR3 is TGTGCCAGCAGCCTTTATCGGCCAGGCCGTAATTCACCCCTCCACTTT. Translating it yields CASSLYRPGRNSPLHF. The entire variable domain, with the rest obtained from reference TRBV7-2 and TRBJ1-6, is as follows: GAGVSQSPSNKVTEKGKDVELRCDPISGHTALYWYRQSLGQGLEFLIYFQGNSAPDKSGLPSDRFSAERTGGSVSTLTIQRTQQEDSAVYLCASSLYRPGRNSPLHFGNGTRLTVT.